The text below deals with one T cell receptor beta chain. The same CDR3 is also encoded by other DNA sequences in this sample. Authors' analysis steps: By means of reference gene primer amplification, nucleated cell counts were estimated. The method was immunoSEQ multiplex PCR; TCRdb's version includes in-frame clones alone and lacks a portion of them. V and J calls and clone size are those listed in that table; D and trimming were worked out from the DNA. The table has approximately 90,000 clones, 80% seen once. The data stem from a study of blood T cell repertoires in COVID-19. The V gene's germline CDR1 is KGHSH and CDR2 LQKENI. V lost 1 base and J 0 bases, leaving 5 bases between the germline ends. This CDR3 is built from 14 residues.

The receptor comes from an elderly woman with acute or convalescent COVID-19. Sequenced sample: peripheral blood. J is TRBJ2-3 and V is TRBV18; no reliable D call. The CDR3 coding sequence is TGTGCCAGCTCACCACAGAGAAGCACAGATACGCAGTATTTT. It specifies CASSPQRSTDTQYF.